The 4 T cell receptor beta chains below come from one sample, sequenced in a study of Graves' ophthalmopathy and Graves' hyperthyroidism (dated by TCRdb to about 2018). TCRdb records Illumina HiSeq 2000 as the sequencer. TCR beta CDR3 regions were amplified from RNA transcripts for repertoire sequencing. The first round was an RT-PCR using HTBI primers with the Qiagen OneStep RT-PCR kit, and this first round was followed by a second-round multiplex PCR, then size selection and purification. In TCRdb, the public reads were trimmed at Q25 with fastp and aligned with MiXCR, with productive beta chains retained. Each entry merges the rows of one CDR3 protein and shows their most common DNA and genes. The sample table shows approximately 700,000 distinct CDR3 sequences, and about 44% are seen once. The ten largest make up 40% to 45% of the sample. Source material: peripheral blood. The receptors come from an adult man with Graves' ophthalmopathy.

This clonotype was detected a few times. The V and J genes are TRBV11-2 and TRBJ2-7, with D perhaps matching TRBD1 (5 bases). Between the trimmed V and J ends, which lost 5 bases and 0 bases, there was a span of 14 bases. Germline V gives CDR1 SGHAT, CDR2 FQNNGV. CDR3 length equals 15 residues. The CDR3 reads CASSQDTSSSYEQYF. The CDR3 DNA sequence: TGTGCCAGCAGCCAGGACACCAGCTCCTCCTACGAGCAGTACTTC. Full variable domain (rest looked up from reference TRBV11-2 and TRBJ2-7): EAGVAQSPRYKIIEKRQSVAFWCNPISGHATLYWYQQILGQGPKLLIQFQNNGVVDDSQLPKDRFSAERLKGVDSTLKIQPAKLEDSAVYLCASSQDTSSSYEQYFGPGTRLTVT.

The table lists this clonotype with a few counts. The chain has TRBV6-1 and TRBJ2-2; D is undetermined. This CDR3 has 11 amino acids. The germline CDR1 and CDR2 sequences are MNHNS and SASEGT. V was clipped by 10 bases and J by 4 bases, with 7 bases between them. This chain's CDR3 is CATRVTGELFF. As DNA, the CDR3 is TGTGCCACACGGGTCACCGGGGAGCTGTTTTTT.

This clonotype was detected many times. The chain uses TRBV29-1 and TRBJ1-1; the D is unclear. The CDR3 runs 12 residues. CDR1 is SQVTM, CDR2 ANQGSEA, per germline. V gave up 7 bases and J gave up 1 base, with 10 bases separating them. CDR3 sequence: CSAWAQNTEAFF. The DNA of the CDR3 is TGCAGCGCCTGGGCCCAGAACACTGAAGCTTTCTTT.

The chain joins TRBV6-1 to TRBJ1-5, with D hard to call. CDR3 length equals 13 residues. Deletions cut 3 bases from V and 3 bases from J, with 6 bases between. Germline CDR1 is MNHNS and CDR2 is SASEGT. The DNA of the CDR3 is TGTGCCAGCAGTGATATGCCCAATCAGCCCCAGCATTTT. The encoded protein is CASSDMPNQPQHF.